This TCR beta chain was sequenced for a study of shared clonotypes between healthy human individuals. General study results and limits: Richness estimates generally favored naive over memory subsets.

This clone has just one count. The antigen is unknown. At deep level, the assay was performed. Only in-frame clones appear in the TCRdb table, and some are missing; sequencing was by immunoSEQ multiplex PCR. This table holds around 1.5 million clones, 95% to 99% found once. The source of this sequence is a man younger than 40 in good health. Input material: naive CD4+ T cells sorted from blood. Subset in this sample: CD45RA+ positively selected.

The CDR3 spells CASSLAGLAKETQYF. CDR3 nucleotide sequence: TGTGCCAGCAGCTTAGCGGGACTAGCGAAAGAGACCCAGTACTTC. The rearrangement joins TRBV7-6 to TRBJ2-5; TRBD2 agrees at 10 bases. The CDR3 sequence is 15 residues long. Losses at the gene ends were 0 bases for V and 3 bases for J; bases not matched to a gene: 1. The germline V gene has CDR1 SGHVS and CDR2 FNYEAQ. Variable domain in full (rest from reference TRBV7-6 and TRBJ2-5): GAGVSQSPRYKVTKRGQDVALRCDPISGHVSLYWYRQALGQGPEFLTYFNYEAQQDKSGLPNDRFSAERPEGSISTLTIQRTEQRDSAMYRCASSLAGLAKETQYFGPGTRLLVL.